This TCR beta chain came from a study of blood T cell repertoires in COVID-19. Study as a whole: In each case, the material was cDNA or gDNA derived from T cells, B-cell-depleted T cells, or PBMCs.

Trimming left V 2 bases short and J 0 bases short, with 3 bases between. Germline V lookup: CDR1 SGHRS, CDR2 YFSETQ. The CDR3 is 13 amino acids. The authors' processing: Nucleated cell number was recorded as an estimate derived from reference gene primer amplification. This table comes from immunoSEQ multiplex PCR, and its TCRdb copy is limited to in-frame clones, with some not included. The V and J calls and clone size come from that table; D and trimming were worked out from the DNA. The sample comprises 350,000 to 400,000 clones, roughly 86% of which are singletons, and roughly 2% rests with the top ten.

This chain links TRBV5-1 with TRBJ1-3; D not certain. The receptor comes from a middle-aged man in a cohort exposed to, infected with or recovered from COVID-19 (not recorded which). Material: PBMCs or T cells enriched from blood (not recorded which). In nucleotides, the CDR3 is TGCGCCAGCAGCTTCTCCTCTGGAAACACCATATATTTT. It codes for CASSFSSGNTIYF.